Shown below are 17 T cell receptor beta chains from a single sample sequenced in a study of T cell repertoires in cytomegalovirus infection. No antigen is known for these receptors. TCRdb reprocessed the reads via MiXCR and lists one record per CDR3 protein. There are about 310,000 distinct CDR3 sequences in the sample; roughly 25% occur only once, and about an eighth lies in the top ten. Specimen: cultured PBMCs, collected from culture after CMV antigen stimulation. These receptors were collected from a human donor in good health (CMV status not recorded). Some clones in this sample may be carry-over from other donors' samples.

This clonotype was picked up many times. The chain has TRBV7-2 and TRBJ1-1; the match to TRBD1 covers 8 bases. The ends lost 4 bases at V and 5 bases at J; junction bases unmatched: 3. The germline V gene encodes CDR1 SGHTA and CDR2 FQGNSA. The CDR3 spans 13 residues. CDR3 sequence (DNA): TGTGCCAGCAGCTCTAACAGGGGGACTGAAGCTTTCTTT. Protein: CASSSNRGTEAFF.

This clonotype appeared a few times. CDR3 DNA: TGTGCCAGCAGCTTTTATCGGACTAGCGAGTACGAGCAGTACTTC. Its protein is CASSFYRTSEYEQYF. The rearrangement links TRBV7-2 to TRBJ2-7; TRBD2 matches 9 bases. The ends lost 3 bases at V and 4 bases at J; junction bases unmatched: 7. Germline lookup yields CDR1 SGHTA and CDR2 FQGNSA. The CDR3 contains 15 residues.

The V gene is TRBV2, the J gene TRBJ2-1; 11 nucleotides line up with TRBD2. Germline values: CDR1 SNHLY, CDR2 FYNNEI. The CDR3 covers 16 residues. V lost 6 bases to trimming and J lost 8 bases; unmatched junction nucleotides: 12. The CDR3 loop reads CASRKLAGGSRDEQFF. The CDR3, as DNA: TGTGCCAGCAGAAAGTTAGCGGGAGGGAGTAGGGATGAGCAGTTCTTC.

This clonotype was seen a handful of times. This chain joins TRBV4-1 and TRBJ2-2; the D gene could be TRBD1 or TRBD2 (5 bases each). Germline CDR1 and CDR2: MGHRA and YSYEKL. The CDR3 runs to 16 residues. The V gene lost 0 bases and the J gene lost 5 bases, with 13 bases spanning the gap. The CDR3 DNA is TGCGCCAGCAGCCAAGATATCTGGGGCGGGACCGGGGAGCTGTTTTTT. It specifies CASSQDIWGGTGELFF.

This clonotype was counted at least ten times. This sequence joins TRBV7-2 and TRBJ2-7, with D perhaps TRBD2 (7 bases). The germline CDR1 and CDR2 sequences are SGHTA and FQGNSA. V was clipped by 5 bases and J by 12 bases, with 20 bases between them. The CDR3 sequence is 13 residues long. DNA for the CDR3: TGTGCCAGCAGCCGGGGGGCTAGGTCCGGGGGGTACTTC. This translates into CASSRGARSGGYF.

This clonotype appeared a few times. The CDR3 sequence: CASGPILGKYDQETQYF. In DNA, the CDR3 is TGTGCCAGCGGACCCATCCTGGGCAAGTACGACCAAGAGACCCAGTACTTC. This chain connects TRBV6-2 or TRBV6-3 to TRBJ2-5, with D hard to call. The CDR3 contains 17 residues. CDR1 and CDR2 (germline): MNHEY, SVGEGT. Trimming shortened V by 8 bases and J by 0 bases, and 22 bases separated the two germline ends.

In its sample, this clonotype was seen a few times. CDR3: CAWSVAGADTQYF. The DNA of the CDR3 is TGTGCCTGGAGTGTAGCGGGAGCAGATACGCAGTATTTT. V usage is TRBV30 and J usage is TRBJ2-3; TRBD2 matches at 8 bases. V was clipped by 0 bases and J by 4 bases; unmatched bases: 0. Germline V lookup: CDR1 GTSNPN, CDR2 SVGIG (reference sequence). The CDR3 is 13 amino acids.

The chain recombines TRBV7-9 with TRBJ2-5; 8 bases line up with TRBD1. The V gene end was trimmed by 5 bases and the J gene end by 5 bases; junction bases not matched to a gene: 7. This CDR3 contains 14 residues. Germline values: CDR1 SEHNR, CDR2 FQNEAQ (reference sequence). CDR3 sequence: CASSPQGARETQYF. CDR3 nucleotide sequence: TGTGCCAGCAGCCCTCAGGGGGCGCGGGAGACCCAGTACTTC.

At least ten counts were recorded for this clonotype. CDR3 amino acids: CASSLEGRRVREAFF. The CDR3 nucleotides are TGTGCCAGCAGCTTAGAGGGTCGAAGGGTACGTGAAGCTTTCTTT. The J gene is TRBJ1-1, the V gene TRBV11-1; D remains ambiguous. The V gene lost 1 base and the J gene lost 7 bases, with 16 bases spanning the gap. The CDR3 runs to 15 residues. Germline V gene sequence: CDR1 SGHAT, CDR2 FQDESV (reference sequence).

This clonotype was recorded a few times. The chain is built from TRBV6-2 or TRBV6-3 and TRBJ1-5, with 9 positions matching TRBD1. The CDR3 has 17 amino acids. Germline CDR1 reads MNHEY; CDR2 reads SVGEGT. After removal of 6 bases from V and 4 bases from J, the junction contained 13 bases not matched to a gene. The CDR3 DNA is TGTGCCAGCAGAACCGGGACAGGGCTCGGATTTAATCAGCCCCAGCATTTT. Residues: CASRTGTGLGFNQPQHF.

The chain is built from TRBV20-1 and TRBJ2-7, with 11 nucleotides matching TRBD2. The V segment lost 6 bases and the J segment 2 bases; nucleotides outside the gene matches: 9. Germline lookup yields CDR1 DFQATT and CDR2 SNEGSKA (reference sequence). The CDR3 consists of 15 residues. This CDR3 reads CSADKGLAETYEQYF. The CDR3 bases are TGCAGTGCCGACAAGGGACTAGCGGAAACCTACGAGCAGTACTTC.

This clonotype was seen many times. The gene calls are TRBV7-6 and TRBJ1-1; 9 bases are a match to TRBD1. From germline, CDR1 is SGHVS and CDR2 FNYEAQ. This CDR3 is 15 amino acids long. With 5 bases clipped from V and 5 bases from J, the junction kept 9 bases outside the gene matches. The chain's CDR3 is CASSPTGGLGTEAFF. CDR3 nucleotides: TGTGCCAGCAGCCCAACAGGGGGCCTGGGGACTGAAGCTTTCTTT. The variable domain in full, with the rest retrieved from reference TRBV7-6 and TRBJ1-1, is GAGVSQSPRYKVTKRGQDVALRCDPISGHVSLYWYRQALGQGPEFLTYFNYEAQQDKSGLPNDRFSAERPEGSISTLTIQRTEQRDSAMYRCASSPTGGLGTEAFFGQGTRLTVV.

This chain joins TRBV11-2 and TRBJ2-3, with a tentative D call TRBD1 (6 bases). In germline, CDR1 is SGHAT, CDR2 FQNNGV. The CDR3 loop spans 15 amino acids. Trimming left V 0 bases short and J 5 bases short, with 12 bases between. This CDR3 is CASSLDSGDRDTQYF. CDR3 DNA sequence: TGTGCCAGCAGCTTAGATTCAGGGGACCGAGATACGCAGTATTTT.

The rearrangement joins TRBV6-1 to TRBJ2-7, with 11 bases aligning to TRBD2. The CDR3 extends over 15 amino acids. Per germline, CDR1 MNHNS and CDR2 SASEGT. The trim removed 6 bases at V and 2 bases at J, leaving 6 bases unmatched. Here the CDR3 reads CASRRLAGPPYEQYV. Here the CDR3 DNA reads TGTGCCAGCAGGAGACTAGCGGGACCTCCCTACGAGCAGTACGTC.

In this sample, this clonotype turned up a few times. The V call is TRBV6-2 or TRBV6-3, the J call TRBJ1-5; a weak D match, TRBD1 (5 bases). CDR1 is MNHEY and CDR2 is SVGEGT in the germline V gene. The CDR3 consists of 15 residues. Trimming removed 0 bases at V and 3 bases at J, with 9 bases between. The CDR3 loop reads CASSYSSGLNQPQHF. Here the CDR3 DNA reads TGTGCCAGCAGTTACTCCTCAGGGCTCAATCAGCCCCAGCATTTT.

CDR3 in DNA: TGTGCCAGCACCTCAGATGGGGTTAGCAATCAGCCCCAGCATTTT. As protein: CASTSDGVSNQPQHF. The V and J genes are TRBV6-2 or TRBV6-3 and TRBJ1-5; D unclear. Per germline, CDR1 MNHEY and CDR2 SVGEGT. V was trimmed by 7 bases and J by 0 bases, leaving 13 bases between them. This CDR3 comprises 15 residues.

This sequence joins TRBV7-9 and TRBJ1-2, with D unclear. The V end was cut by 1 base, the J end by 0 bases, with 15 bases between. The CDR3 contains 17 residues. Germline V lookup: CDR1 SEHNR, CDR2 FQNEAQ (reference sequence). The CDR3 region is CASSLGVGLMTNYGYTF. The CDR3 coding sequence is TGTGCCAGCAGCTTAGGTGTAGGGTTAATGACTAACTATGGCTACACCTTC.